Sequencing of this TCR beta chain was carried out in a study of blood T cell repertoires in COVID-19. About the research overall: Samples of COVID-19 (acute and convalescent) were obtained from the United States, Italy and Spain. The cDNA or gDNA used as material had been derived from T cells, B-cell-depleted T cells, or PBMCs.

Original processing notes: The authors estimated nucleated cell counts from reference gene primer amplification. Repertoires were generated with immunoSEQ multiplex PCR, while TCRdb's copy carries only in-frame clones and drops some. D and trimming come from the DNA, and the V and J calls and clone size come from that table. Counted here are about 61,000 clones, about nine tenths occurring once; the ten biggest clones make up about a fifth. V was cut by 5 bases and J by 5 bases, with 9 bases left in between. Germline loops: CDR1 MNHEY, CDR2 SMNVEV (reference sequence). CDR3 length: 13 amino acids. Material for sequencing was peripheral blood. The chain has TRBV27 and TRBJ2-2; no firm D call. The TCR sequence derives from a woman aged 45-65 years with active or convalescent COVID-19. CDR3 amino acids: CASSTQATGELFF. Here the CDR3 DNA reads TGTGCCAGCAGTACGCAGGCGACCGGGGAGCTGTTTTTT.